This T cell receptor beta chain was sequenced in a study of monozygotic twins with inflammatory bowel disease. Study-level findings and limits: Differing T cell subtypes remained indistinguishable.

With respect to this clonotype: Its antigen is undetermined.

The CDR3 totals 13 residues. Germline CDR1 reads KGHDR; CDR2 reads SFDVKD. Each sample's cDNA came from eight separate reactions. Reprocessing the 5' RACE reads, TCRdb reports a single entry for every CDR3 protein and omits DNA. This table lists some 170,000 distinct CDR3 sequences. The TCR sequence derives from a human donor with ulcerative colitis or Crohn's disease, or a healthy co-twin of an affected twin (not recorded which). The chain uses TRBV24-1 and TRBJ2-1; lacking DNA, the TRBD2 call made by TCRdb goes unchecked. The sample consisted of blood. CDR3 sequence: CATSDLTSGEQFF.